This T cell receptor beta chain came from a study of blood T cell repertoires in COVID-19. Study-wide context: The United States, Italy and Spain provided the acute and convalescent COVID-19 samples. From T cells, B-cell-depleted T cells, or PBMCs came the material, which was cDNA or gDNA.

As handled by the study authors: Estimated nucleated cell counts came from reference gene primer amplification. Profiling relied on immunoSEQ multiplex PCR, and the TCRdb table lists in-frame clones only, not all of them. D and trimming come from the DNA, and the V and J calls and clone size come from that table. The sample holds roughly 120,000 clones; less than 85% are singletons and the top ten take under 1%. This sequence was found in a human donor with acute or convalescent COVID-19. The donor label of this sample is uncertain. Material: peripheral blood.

The CDR3 bases are TGTGCCAGCAGCGGAGGGGACAGCCGCTATGGCTACACCTTC. Encoded protein: CASSGGDSRYGYTF. The genes are TRBV9 and TRBJ1-2; 7 bases are shared with TRBD1. Germline CDR1 is SGDLS and CDR2 is YYNGEE. The CDR3 is 14 amino acids. V was pared by 3 bases and J by 4 bases, with 6 bases of the junction left unmatched.